The table lists the clone carrying this TCR beta chain with a few counts. Its target is not known. This sample is part of a study of identical twins. The study's findings and limits: Invariant populations such as MAIT and iNKT cells could partly muddle zero-insertion analyses.

Template switching added a universal primer site; cDNA carried unique molecular identifiers. A single record per CDR3 protein comes from TCRdb applying MiXCR to the 5' RACE reads. This sample has about 240,000 distinct CDR3 sequences, with 7.5% found just once. The V segment lost 4 bases and the J segment 3 bases; nucleotides outside the gene matches: 6. The V gene's germline CDR1 is MDHEN and CDR2 SYDVKM. The CDR3 is 15 residues long. The same sample was also used in a study of yellow fever vaccine responses in identical twins. That report notes: Each twin's T cell response to the vaccine was reported to look partly convergent and partly personalized.

This TCR came from a woman aged 18-30 years in good health. The chain has TRBV28 and TRBJ2-7, with 10 bases lining up with TRBD1. The sample was CD8+ T cells sorted from blood. The CDR3 DNA is TGTGCCAGCAGTTCCGAGACAGGGGGCCACTACGAGCAGTACTTC. Residues: CASSSETGGHYEQYF.